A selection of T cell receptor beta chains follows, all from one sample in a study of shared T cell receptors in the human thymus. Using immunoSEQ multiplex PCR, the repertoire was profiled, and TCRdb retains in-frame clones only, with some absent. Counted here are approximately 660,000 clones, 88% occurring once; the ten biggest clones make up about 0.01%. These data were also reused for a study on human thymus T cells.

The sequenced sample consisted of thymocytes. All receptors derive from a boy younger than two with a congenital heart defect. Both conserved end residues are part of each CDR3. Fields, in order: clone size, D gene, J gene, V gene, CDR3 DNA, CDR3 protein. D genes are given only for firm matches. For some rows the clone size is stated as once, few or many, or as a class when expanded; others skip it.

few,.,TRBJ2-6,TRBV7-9,TGTGCCAGCAGCCCAGGGCCGGCTGGGGCCAACGTCCTGACTTTC,CASSPGPAGANVLTF
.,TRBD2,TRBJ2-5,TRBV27,TGTGCCAGCAGTCATAGCGGGAGATGGGAGACCCAGTACTTC,CASSHSGRWETQYF
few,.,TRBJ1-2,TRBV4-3,TGCGCCAGCAGCCAAGATGTGGGTGAGAGTTCAAGGGGGTTAGCTAACTATGGCTACACCTTC,CASSQDVGESSRGLANYGYTF
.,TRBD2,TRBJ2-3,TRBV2,TGTGCCAGCAGTCCGGGACTAGCGGACACAGATACGCAGTATTTT,CASSPGLADTDTQYF
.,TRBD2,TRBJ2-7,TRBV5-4,TGTGCCAGCAGCCGTACTAGCGGCGGGGACGAGCAGTACTTC,CASSRTSGGDEQYF
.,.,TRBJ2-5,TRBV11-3,TGTGCCAGTCGCTGGGGGCACCAAGAGACCCAGTACTTC,CASRWGHQETQYF
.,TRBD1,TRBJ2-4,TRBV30,TGTGCCTGGAGTGTAAGGGGGACAGGGGAAAAAAACATTCAGTACTTC,CAWSVRGTGEKNIQYF
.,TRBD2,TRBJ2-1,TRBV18,TGTGCCAGCTCACCCAAGCGGGAGCCAACCTACAATGAGCAGTTCTTC,CASSPKREPTYNEQFF
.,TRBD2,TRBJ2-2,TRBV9,TGTGCCAGCAGCCTCTCCGGACTAGATATGGGGCAGGGTAACACCGGGGAGCTGTTTTTT,CASSLSGLDMGQGNTGELFF
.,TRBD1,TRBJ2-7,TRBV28,TGTGCCACCGAGGGGACAGTAAGCGACGAGCAGTACTTC,CATEGTVSDEQYF
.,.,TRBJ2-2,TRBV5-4,TGTGCCAGCAGCCCGCGGGACCCCGATGCCGGGGAGCTGTTTTTT,CASSPRDPDAGELFF
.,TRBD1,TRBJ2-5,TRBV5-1,TGCGCCAGCAGCTTGGAACAGGGGGGACAAGAGACCCAGTACTTC,CASSLEQGGQETQYF
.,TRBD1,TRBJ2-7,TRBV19,TGTGCCAGTACCCCCCGGGACAGGGAGAAATCCCCCTCCTACGAGCAGTACTTC,CASTPRDREKSPSYEQYF
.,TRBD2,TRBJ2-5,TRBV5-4,TGTGCCAGCAGGAGTGAGCGGGAAGTGAGAGAGACCCAGTACTTC,CASRSEREVRETQYF
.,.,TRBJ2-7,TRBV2,TGTGCCAGCAGCGCACAGGGTTGCTCCTACGAGCAGTACTTC,CASSAQGCSYEQYF
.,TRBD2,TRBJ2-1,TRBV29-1,TGCAGCGTTGAAGAGGCCGGACTAGCGGGAGTGAATGAGCAGTTCTTC,CSVEEAGLAGVNEQFF
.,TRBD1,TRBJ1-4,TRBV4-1,TGCGCCAGCAGCTGGGCCGGGACAGGGGTACAAAAACTGTTTTTT,CASSWAGTGVQKLFF
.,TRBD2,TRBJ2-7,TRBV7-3,TGTGCCAGCAGCTCACTTCTACTACTAGCGGAGGACTACGAGCAGTACTTC,CASSSLLLLAEDYEQYF
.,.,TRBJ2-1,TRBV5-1,TGCGCCAGCACCAAGGCACCCGGGGGCAATGAGCAGTTCTTC,CASTKAPGGNEQFF
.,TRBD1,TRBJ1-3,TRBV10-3,TGTGCCATCAGTCCCGGGACAGGGGGCTCTGGAAACACCATATATTTT,CAISPGTGGSGNTIYF
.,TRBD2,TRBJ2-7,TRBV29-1,TGCAGCGGAGGACTAGCGGGTCCTCCCTACGAGCAGTACTTC,CSGGLAGPPYEQYF
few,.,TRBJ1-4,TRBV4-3,TGCGCCAGCAGCCAAGACGTCGGGAGGGGTGAAAAACTGTTTTTT,CASSQDVGRGEKLFF
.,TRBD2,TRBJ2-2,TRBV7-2,TGTGCCAGCAGCTTACCCACGACTAGCGGGAGCACCGGGGAGCTGTTTTTT,CASSLPTTSGSTGELFF
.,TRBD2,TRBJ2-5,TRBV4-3,TGCGCCAGCAGCCAAAAAGGGAGCCCTGAGACTAGCGGTATACAAGAGACCCAGTACTTC,CASSQKGSPETSGIQETQYF
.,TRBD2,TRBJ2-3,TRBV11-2,TGTGCCAGCAGCTTAGGGACTAGCGGGACTGGCACAGATACGCAGTATTTT,CASSLGTSGTGTDTQYF
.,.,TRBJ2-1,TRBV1,TGCACCAGCAGCCTAGCGGGGGGGTGCAATGAGCAGTTCTTC,CTSSLAGGCNEQFF
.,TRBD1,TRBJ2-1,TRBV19,TGTGCCAGTAGCCCCAATCGACAGGGGAAGGTCTTC,CASSPNRQGKVF
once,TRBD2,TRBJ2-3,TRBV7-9,TGTGCCAGCAGCTTAGCAGGACTAGCGGGAGCCCCCACAGATACGCAGTATTTT,CASSLAGLAGAPTDTQYF
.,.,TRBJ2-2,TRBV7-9,TGTGCCAGCAGCTTCGGAGGGGCCACCGGGGAGCTGTTTTTT,CASSFGGATGELFF
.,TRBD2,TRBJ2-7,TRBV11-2,TGTGCCAGCAGCCAACTGCTCCCTCGGGGGGGGAACTACGAGCAGTACTTC,CASSQLLPRGGNYEQYF
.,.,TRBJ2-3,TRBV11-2,TGTGCCAGCAGCTTATTGGAGAATCCCCTCACAGATACGCAGTATTTT,CASSLLENPLTDTQYF
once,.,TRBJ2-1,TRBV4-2,TGTGCCAGCAGCCAAGTTAGCCTCCAGTACAATGAGCAGTTCTTC,CASSQVSLQYNEQFF
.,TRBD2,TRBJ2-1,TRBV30,TGTGCCTGGAGTGTGTCTAGCGGGAGCTACAATGAGCAGTTCTTC,CAWSVSSGSYNEQFF
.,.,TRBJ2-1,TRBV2,TGTGCCAGCAGTGAACAGCGGAACTCCTACAATGAGCAGTTCTTC,CASSEQRNSYNEQFF
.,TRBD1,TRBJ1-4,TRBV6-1,TGTGCCAGCAGTGAAGTACGGCAGGGGGCACCTAATGAAAAACTGTTTTTT,CASSEVRQGAPNEKLFF
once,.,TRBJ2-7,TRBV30,TGTGCCTCCGCGATGATAGATCCCTACGAGCAGTACTTC,CASAMIDPYEQYF
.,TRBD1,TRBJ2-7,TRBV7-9,TGTGCCAGCAGCTTACGACAGGGGTCCGCTTACGAGCAGTACTTC,CASSLRQGSAYEQYF
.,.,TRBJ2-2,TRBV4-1,TGCGCCAGCAGCCATCTCGTTGAGGGGGGGCGCGTTGGCACCGGGGAGCTGTTTTTT,CASSHLVEGGRVGTGELFF
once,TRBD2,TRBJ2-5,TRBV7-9,TGTGCCAGCAGTCGACCCCGCAGGTCGGGGGGAAGGGAGACCCAGTACTTC,CASSRPRRSGGRETQYF
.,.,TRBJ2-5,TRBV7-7,TGTGCTAGCAGCTTAGACGGAGGAGAGACCCAGTACTTC,CASSLDGGETQYF
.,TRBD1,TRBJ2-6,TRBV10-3,TGTGCCATCAGTGAATGGGGGACAGGCTCTGGGGCCAACGTCCTGACTTTC,CAISEWGTGSGANVLTF
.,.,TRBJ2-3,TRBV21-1,TGTGCCAGCAGCACAGGACTAGCGGGAAGCACAGATACGCAGTATTTT,CASSTGLAGSTDTQYF
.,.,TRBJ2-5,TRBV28,TGTGCCAGCAACGGGGTCCAAGAGACCCAGTACTTC,CASNGVQETQYF
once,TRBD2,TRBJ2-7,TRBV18,TGTGCCAGCTCACCACTAGCGGGAGAGCTCTACGAGCAGTACTTC,CASSPLAGELYEQYF
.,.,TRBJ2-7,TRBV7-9,TGTGCCAGCAGCTTAGAGGCCAGGGTACTCTACGAGCAGTACTTC,CASSLEARVLYEQYF
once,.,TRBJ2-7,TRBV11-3,TGTGCCAGCAGCTTAGATAGTAGGGGTGATCGCTACGAGCAGTACTTC,CASSLDSRGDRYEQYF
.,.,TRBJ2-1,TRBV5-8,TGTGCCAGCAGCCCCTCTGAGGCCGATGGGGCGTTCAATGAGCAGTTCTTC,CASSPSEADGAFNEQFF
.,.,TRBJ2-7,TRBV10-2,TGCGCCAGCAGTGAGGCTAGTCCCTACGAGCAGTACTTC,CASSEASPYEQYF
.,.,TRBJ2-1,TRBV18,TGTGCCAGCTCACCAATAATAAATGAGCAGTTCTTC,CASSPIINEQFF
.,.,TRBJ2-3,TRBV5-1,TGCGCCAGCAGCTTGGGTCCCATGTCCACGGGGGGCGCGACAGATACGCAGTATTTT,CASSLGPMSTGGATDTQYF
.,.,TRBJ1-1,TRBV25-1,TGTGCCGGCCAAGTGCTGAACACTGAAGCTTTCTTT,CAGQVLNTEAFF
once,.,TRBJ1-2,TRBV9,TGTGCCAGCAGCGCTCAGGTATATGGCTACACCTTC,CASSAQVYGYTF
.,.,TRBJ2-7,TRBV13,TGTGCCAGCAGCGGGACTGTACGCTACGAGCAGTACTTC,CASSGTVRYEQYF
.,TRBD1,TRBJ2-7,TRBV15,TGTGCCACCAGCACTCCCGGGACAGGGAGCACCGAGCAGTACTTC,CATSTPGTGSTEQYF
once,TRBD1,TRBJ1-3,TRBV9,TGTGCCAGCAGCCCCCGGGACAGGTCTGGAAACACCATATATTTT,CASSPRDRSGNTIYF
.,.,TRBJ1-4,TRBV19,TGTGCCAGTAGTTTCACCCGACCGATGAGGGTTAATGAAAAACTGTTTTTT,CASSFTRPMRVNEKLFF
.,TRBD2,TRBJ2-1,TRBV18,TGTGCCAGCTCACCTCGACTAGCGGGAGCGTCCTACAATGAGCAGTTCTTC,CASSPRLAGASYNEQFF
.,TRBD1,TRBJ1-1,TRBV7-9,TGTGCCAGCAGCTTTGGACAGGGGGGGACTGAAGCTTTCTTT,CASSFGQGGTEAFF
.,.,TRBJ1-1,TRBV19,TGTGCCAGCGCGACAGGGAACACTGAAGCTTTCTTT,CASATGNTEAFF
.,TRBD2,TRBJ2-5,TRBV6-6,TGTGCCAGCAGTGCCCCTCTAGCGGGAGGTGAGACCCAGTACTTC,CASSAPLAGGETQYF